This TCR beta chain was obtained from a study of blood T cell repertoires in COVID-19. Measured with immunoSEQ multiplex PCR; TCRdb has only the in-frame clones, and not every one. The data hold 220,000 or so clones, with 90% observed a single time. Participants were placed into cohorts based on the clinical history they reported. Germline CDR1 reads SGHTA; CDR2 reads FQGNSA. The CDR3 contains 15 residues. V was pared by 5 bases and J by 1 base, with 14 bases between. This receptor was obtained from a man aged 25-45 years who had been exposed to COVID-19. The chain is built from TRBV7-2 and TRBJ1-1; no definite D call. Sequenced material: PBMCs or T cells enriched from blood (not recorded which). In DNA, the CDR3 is TGTGCCAGCAGCCACTCTGGGCCGTCGAACACTGAAGCTTTCTTT. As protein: CASSHSGPSNTEAFF. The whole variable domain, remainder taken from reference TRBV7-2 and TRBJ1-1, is GAGVSQSPSNKVTEKGKDVELRCDPISGHTALYWYRQSLGQGLEFLIYFQGNSAPDKSGLPSDRFSAERTGGSVSTLTIQRTQQEDSAVYLCASSHSGPSNTEAFFGQGTRLTVV.